These 10 T cell receptor beta chains were sequenced from one sample in a study of early T cells in non-severe SARS-CoV-2 infection. One entry per CDR3 protein results from TCRdb running MiXCR on the 5' RACE reads. In the table there are roughly 60,000 distinct CDR3 sequences, 4.5% to 7% of which are singletons. Sequenced sample: whole blood. The receptors derive from an adult who was a healthcare worker with PCR-confirmed SARS-CoV-2 infection or an uninfected control (not recorded which).

This clonotype was recorded at least ten times. The chain links TRBV5-1 to TRBJ1-2, with 8 bases lining up with TRBD1. The CDR3 runs to 15 residues. V lost 5 bases, J lost 6 bases, and 12 bases stayed unmatched. Germline V gene lookup returns CDR1 SGHRS and CDR2 YFSETQ. The CDR3 loop reads CASSPGTGSRHGYTF. The CDR3 DNA reads as TGCGCCAGCAGTCCCGGGACAGGCAGCCGGCATGGCTACACCTTC.

The chain couples TRBV5-1 to TRBJ2-2; TRBD1 agrees at 7 bases. Per the germline V gene, CDR1 is SGHRS and CDR2 is YFSETQ. There are 18 residues in the CDR3. Germline trimming cut 2 bases from V and 0 bases from J; bases unmatched to any gene: 10. CDR3 sequence reads: CASSLKLQGTANTGELFF. CDR3 in DNA: TGCGCCAGCAGCTTAAAGCTACAAGGGACAGCGAACACCGGGGAGCTGTTTTTT.

This clonotype appeared many times. V usage is TRBV3-1 and J usage is TRBJ2-3; no firm D call. This CDR3 contains 11 residues. Trimming took off 10 bases at V and 0 bases at J, with 5 bases between the two ends. In germline, CDR1 is LGHDT, CDR2 YNNKEL (reference sequence). The CDR3 reads CATGSTDTQYF. The CDR3 DNA follows: TGTGCCACCGGGAGCACAGATACGCAGTATTTT.

This clonotype was picked up a small number of times. V gene TRBV30 combines with J gene TRBJ1-1; tentatively, D is TRBD1 (5 bases). The V gene lost 3 bases and the J gene lost 5 bases, with 13 bases spanning the gap. The CDR3 has 13 residues. Germline CDR1 reads GTSNPN; CDR2 reads SVGIG (reference sequence). The CDR3 bases are TGTGCCTGGAGCCTCGGGACTAAGACTGAAGCTTTCTTT. This gives the protein CAWSLGTKTEAFF.

This clonotype came up a few times. The chain combines TRBV9 with TRBJ2-2, with 9 positions matching TRBD2. CDR3 length: 15 amino acids. Germline CDR1 and CDR2: SGDLS and YYNGEE. V lost 5 bases to trimming and J lost 5 bases; unmatched junction nucleotides: 7. The CDR3 is CASRSSGGITGELFF. For the CDR3, the DNA is TGTGCCAGCAGATCAAGCGGGGGGATAACCGGGGAGCTGTTTTTT.

This clonotype was counted ten times or more. The CDR3 DNA sequence: TGCGCCACCACTGTCTTCGTGGGGGGAAGGACCGGGGAGCTGTTTTTT. Translated, it gives CATTVFVGGRTGELFF. This rearrangement joins TRBV10-2 to TRBJ2-2, with D perhaps TRBD2 (6 bases). Trimming removed 10 bases at V and 5 bases at J, with 23 bases between. Germline CDR1 WSHSY, CDR2 SAAADI. The CDR3 extends over 16 amino acids.

The sample holds many counts of this clonotype. V usage is TRBV5-1 and J usage is TRBJ2-3; D is undetermined. V lost 0 bases, J lost 2 bases, and 10 bases lay in between. The CDR3 consists of 15 residues. Germline V gene data show CDR1 as SGHRS and CDR2 as YFSETQ. The DNA for the CDR3 is TGCGCCAGCAGCTTGGCGGGCCAGTCCACAGATACGCAGTATTTT. Its protein product is CASSLAGQSTDTQYF. Based on the CDR3 plus reference TRBV5-1 and TRBJ2-3, the full variable domain is KAGVTQTPRYLIKTRGQQVTLSCSPISGHRSVSWYQQTPGQGLQFLFEYFSETQRNKGNFPGRFSGRQFSNSRSEMNVSTLELGDSALYLCASSLAGQSTDTQYFGPGTRLTVL.

Ten or more counts support this clonotype. V usage is TRBV6-5 and J usage is TRBJ1-4; 11 bases align to TRBD1. The CDR3 covers 14 residues. Per the germline V gene, CDR1 is MNHEY and CDR2 is SVGAGI. J gave up 8 bases and V 6 bases, and 5 bases lay outside the gene matches. CDR3 nucleotides: TGTGCCAGCAGCGGACAGGGGGCAAGAGAAAAACTGTTTTTT. Protein product: CASSGQGAREKLFF.

This clonotype was counted only a few times. This chain joins TRBV5-1 and TRBJ2-3; D possibly corresponds to TRBD1 (5 bases). V lost 4 bases, J lost 6 bases, and 12 bases lay in between. CDR1 is SGHRS, CDR2 YFSETQ, per germline. The CDR3 has 13 amino acids. CDR3 protein: CASSQGLRDTQYF. The CDR3 DNA follows: TGCGCCAGCAGCCAGGGCCTCAGGGATACGCAGTATTTT.

This clonotype was recorded once. The chain joins TRBV3-1 to TRBJ2-3, with D unresolved. The V and J ends lost 1 base and 2 bases respectively, with 4 bases between them. The CDR3 is made up of 13 amino acids. CDR1 is LGHDT and CDR2 is YNNKEL in the germline V gene (reference sequence). This CDR3 is CASSQGPTDTQYF. CDR3 nucleotide sequence: TGTGCCAGCAGCCAAGGACCCACAGATACGCAGTATTTT.